This TCR beta chain is drawn from a study of OX40 agonist ivuxolimab in advanced cancers. Study overall: Ivuxolimab, an antibody that agonizes OX40 (CD134), was administered to the patients. Regarding the study as a whole: The study found among the lowest clonal expansion in partial responders at 0.1-3.0 mg/kg.

Note on this clone: The target antigen is unknown.

CDR3 length: 16 residues. V trimming: 4 bases; J trimming: 0 bases; junction bases outside the gene matches: 5. Germline V gene sequence: CDR1 KGHSH, CDR2 LQKENI. The repertoire was sequenced with immunoSEQ multiplex PCR; TCRdb's copy has only in-frame clones and lacks some. The table shows 60,000 to 80,000 clones, with about 94% occurring only once. The V call is TRBV18, the J call TRBJ2-2, with 7 bases that match TRBD2. Specimen: CD4+ or CD8+ T cells sorted from blood, collected in a trial of the OX40 agonist ivuxolimab. The origin of this receptor is an adult with an advanced solid tumor such as melanoma, head and neck, liver or kidney cancer. The CDR3 bases are TGTGCCAGCTCACTCTTAGCGGGTGCGAACACCGGGGAGCTGTTTTTT. Translating gives CASSLLAGANTGELFF.